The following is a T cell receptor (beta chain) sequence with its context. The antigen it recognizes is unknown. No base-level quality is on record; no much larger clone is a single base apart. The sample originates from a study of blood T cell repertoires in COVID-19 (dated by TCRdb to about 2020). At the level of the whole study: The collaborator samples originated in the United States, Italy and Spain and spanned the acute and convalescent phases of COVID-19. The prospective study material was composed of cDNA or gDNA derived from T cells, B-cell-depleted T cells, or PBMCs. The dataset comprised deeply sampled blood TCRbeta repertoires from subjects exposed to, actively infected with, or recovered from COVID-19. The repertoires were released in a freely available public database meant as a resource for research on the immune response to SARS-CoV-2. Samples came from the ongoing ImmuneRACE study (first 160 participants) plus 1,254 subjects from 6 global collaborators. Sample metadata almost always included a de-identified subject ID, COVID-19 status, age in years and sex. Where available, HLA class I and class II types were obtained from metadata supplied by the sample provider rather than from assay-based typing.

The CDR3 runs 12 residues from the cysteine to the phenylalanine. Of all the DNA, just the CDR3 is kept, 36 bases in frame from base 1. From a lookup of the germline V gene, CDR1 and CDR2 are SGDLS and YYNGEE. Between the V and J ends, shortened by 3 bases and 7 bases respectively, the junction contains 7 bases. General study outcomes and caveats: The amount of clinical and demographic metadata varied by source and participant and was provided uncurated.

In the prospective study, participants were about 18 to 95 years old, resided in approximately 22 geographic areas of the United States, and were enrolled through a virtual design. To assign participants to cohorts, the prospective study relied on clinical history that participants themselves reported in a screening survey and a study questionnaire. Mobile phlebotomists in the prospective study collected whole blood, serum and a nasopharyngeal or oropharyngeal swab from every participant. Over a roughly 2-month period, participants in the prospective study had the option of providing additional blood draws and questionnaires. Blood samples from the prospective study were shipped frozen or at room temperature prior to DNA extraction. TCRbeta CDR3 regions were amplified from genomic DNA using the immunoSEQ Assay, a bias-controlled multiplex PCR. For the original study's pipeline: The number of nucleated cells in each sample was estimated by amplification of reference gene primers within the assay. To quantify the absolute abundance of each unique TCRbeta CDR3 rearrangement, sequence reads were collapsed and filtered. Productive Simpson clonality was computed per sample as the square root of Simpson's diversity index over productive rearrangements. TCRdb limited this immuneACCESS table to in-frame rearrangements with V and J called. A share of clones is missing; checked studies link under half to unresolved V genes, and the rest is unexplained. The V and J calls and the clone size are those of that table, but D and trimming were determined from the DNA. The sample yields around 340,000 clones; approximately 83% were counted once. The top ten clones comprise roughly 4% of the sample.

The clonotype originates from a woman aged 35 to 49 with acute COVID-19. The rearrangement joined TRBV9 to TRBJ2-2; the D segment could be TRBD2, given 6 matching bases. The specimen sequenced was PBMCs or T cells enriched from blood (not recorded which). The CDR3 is CASSAGVGELFF. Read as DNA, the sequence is TGTGCCAGCAGCGCGGGGGTCGGGGAGCTGTTTTTT.